This T cell receptor (beta chain) originates from a study of shared clonotypes between healthy human individuals. This clone was found once. Only in-frame clones appear in the TCRdb table, and some are missing; sequencing was by immunoSEQ multiplex PCR. The sample includes approximately 2.1 million clones, approximately 93% of them seen just once. CDR1 SGHNT and CDR2 YYREEE come from the germline V gene (reference sequence). CDR3 length: 14 residues. V lost 4 bases and J lost 5; bases outside the gene matches: 8. What was sequenced was naive CD4+ T cells from PBMCs. Subset here: CD45RA+ positively selected. This TCR came from a man aged 18 to 29 in good health. Some clones in this sample may be carry-over from other donors' samples. The chain joins TRBV5-4 to TRBJ2-7; the match to TRBD1 covers 8 bases. CDR3 bases: TGTGCCAGCAGCGCGCGCAGGGGGCTGAACGAGCAGTACTTC. Its protein is CASSARRGLNEQYF.